Listed below are T cell receptor beta chains from one sample, sequenced in a study of human T cells and chemical hapten exposure. TCRdb reprocessed the RACE reads with MiXCR, giving one entry per CDR3 protein. Seen here are some 180,000 distinct CDR3 sequences, around 23% observed once, and the top ten hold 2% to 2.5%. The sample was whole blood, taken in connection with sensitization to the hapten diphenylcyclopropenone (DPC). The receptors originated from a woman aged 40 to 50 with alopecia areata. Some clones in this sample may be carry-over from other donors' samples. CDR3s include the opening cysteine and the closing phenylalanine or tryptophan. Each record gives: D gene, clone size, J gene, V gene, CDR3 DNA, CDR3 protein. D genes are given only for firm matches. Clone size is stated in some rows and not others, as once, few, many or a class when expanded.

d_gene: TRBD2
abundance: few
j_gene: TRBJ2-7
v_gene: TRBV4-2
CDR3nt: TGTGCCAGCAGCCCCCGAGCGGGAGGAGGCTCCTACGAGCAGTACTTC
CDR3aa: CASSPRAGGGSYEQYF

d_gene: NA
abundance: NA
j_gene: TRBJ1-5
v_gene: TRBV20-1
CDR3nt: TGCAGTGCTAGCGGCGGGGGTGCGACTACCTCGGCCAATCAGCCCCAGCATTTT
CDR3aa: CSASGGGATTSANQPQHF

d_gene: TRBD1
abundance: few
j_gene: TRBJ2-7
v_gene: TRBV7-2
CDR3nt: TGTGCCAGCAGCTTAGCAACCGGGACAGGGGATTCCTACGAGCAGTACTTC
CDR3aa: CASSLATGTGDSYEQYF

d_gene: NA
abundance: NA
j_gene: TRBJ2-7
v_gene: TRBV29-1
CDR3nt: TGCAGCCCCGAATCGCCCCGGGGCTACGAGCAGTACTTC
CDR3aa: CSPESPRGYEQYF

d_gene: TRBD2
abundance: NA
j_gene: TRBJ2-7
v_gene: TRBV7-9
CDR3nt: TGTGCCAGCAGCTCCGAAGTGGGCAGCGGGAGTTACGAGCAGTACTTC
CDR3aa: CASSSEVGSGSYEQYF

d_gene: TRBD1
abundance: few
j_gene: TRBJ2-7
v_gene: TRBV5-1
CDR3nt: TGCGCCAGCAGCTTGACCCAGGGGGCCTACGAGCAGTACTTC
CDR3aa: CASSLTQGAYEQYF

d_gene: NA
abundance: few
j_gene: TRBJ1-1
v_gene: TRBV12-3/TRBV12-4
CDR3nt: TGTGCCAGCACCCAGGGGATCGCTGAAGCTTTCTTT
CDR3aa: CASTQGIAEAFF

d_gene: NA
abundance: few
j_gene: TRBJ2-3
v_gene: TRBV20-1
CDR3nt: TGCAGTGCTACAAGCGGAGCTATAGCCACAGATACGCAGTATTTT
CDR3aa: CSATSGAIATDTQYF

d_gene: NA
abundance: NA
j_gene: TRBJ1-1
v_gene: TRBV20-1
CDR3nt: TGCAGTGCTGGCCCGGGAGGGTGGGGCACTGAAGCTTTCTTT
CDR3aa: CSAGPGGWGTEAFF

d_gene: NA
abundance: NA
j_gene: TRBJ2-5
v_gene: TRBV4-2
CDR3nt: TGTGCCAGCAGCCGGGGGATCGGGACTCCCCAAGAGACCCAGTACTTC
CDR3aa: CASSRGIGTPQETQYF

d_gene: TRBD2
abundance: NA
j_gene: TRBJ2-1
v_gene: TRBV2
CDR3nt: TGTGCCAGCAGTGTGGGACTAGCAGTATACAATGAGCAGTTCTTC
CDR3aa: CASSVGLAVYNEQFF

d_gene: NA
abundance: few
j_gene: TRBJ2-4
v_gene: TRBV28
CDR3nt: TGTGCCAGCAGCTCTGGGGGTGGGAAAGGAAACATTCAGTACTTC
CDR3aa: CASSSGGGKGNIQYF

d_gene: NA
abundance: NA
j_gene: TRBJ2-2
v_gene: TRBV3-2
CDR3nt: TGTGCCAGCAGCCAGCGATGGACTCTTAGGGGGGAGCTGTTTTTT
CDR3aa: CASSQRWTLRGELFF

d_gene: TRBD1
abundance: few
j_gene: TRBJ2-2
v_gene: TRBV2
CDR3nt: TGTGCCAGCAGTCCCCGGACAGGGGACGGCGGGGAGCTGTTTTTT
CDR3aa: CASSPRTGDGGELFF

d_gene: TRBD2
abundance: NA
j_gene: TRBJ2-7
v_gene: TRBV4-3
CDR3nt: TGCGCCAGCAGCCAAGATGCTAGCGGGTATTCCTACGAGCAGTACTTC
CDR3aa: CASSQDASGYSYEQYF

d_gene: NA
abundance: once
j_gene: TRBJ2-7
v_gene: TRBV7-2
CDR3nt: TGTGCCAGCAGCTTAGAGGCAGGGATTTTGAACGAGCAGTACTTC
CDR3aa: CASSLEAGILNEQYF

d_gene: NA
abundance: many
j_gene: TRBJ2-1
v_gene: TRBV6-4
CDR3nt: TGTGCCAGCAGTGAATACCCCTGGGGTGAGCAGTTCTTC
CDR3aa: CASSEYPWGEQFF

d_gene: NA
abundance: few
j_gene: TRBJ2-7
v_gene: TRBV28
CDR3nt: TGTGCCAGCAGAAAAAGACCCGGGACATCTTTTCAGAGCTCCTACGAGCAGTACTTC
CDR3aa: CASRKRPGTSFQSSYEQYF

d_gene: TRBD2
abundance: NA
j_gene: TRBJ2-3
v_gene: TRBV29-1
CDR3nt: TGCGGCGTTGTAGGCGGGAGGTCAGATACGCAGTATTTT
CDR3aa: CGVVGGRSDTQYF

d_gene: NA
abundance: few
j_gene: TRBJ2-1
v_gene: TRBV7-8
CDR3nt: TGTGCCAGCAGCTACAACAGTGGTGGACCCCCCCCCTACAATGAGCAGTTCTTC
CDR3aa: CASSYNSGGPPPYNEQFF

d_gene: TRBD2
abundance: few
j_gene: TRBJ2-1
v_gene: TRBV6-2/TRBV6-3
CDR3nt: TGTGCCAGCAGTCCGCCGCTAGCGGGAGGGAGATACAATGAGCAGTTCTTC
CDR3aa: CASSPPLAGGRYNEQFF

d_gene: NA
abundance: NA
j_gene: TRBJ1-3
v_gene: TRBV28
CDR3nt: TGTGCCAGCACCAGACCAACAGGGTCAGGAAACACCATATATTTT
CDR3aa: CASTRPTGSGNTIYF

d_gene: TRBD2
abundance: few
j_gene: TRBJ2-7
v_gene: TRBV20-1
CDR3nt: TGCAGTGCCCGGCGGGGGGGGGCGATCGAGCAGTACTTC
CDR3aa: CSARRGGAIEQYF

d_gene: TRBD1
abundance: few
j_gene: TRBJ2-4
v_gene: TRBV9
CDR3nt: TGTGCCAGCAGCCCCCGGACAGGGGGAAAAAACATTCAGTACTTC
CDR3aa: CASSPRTGGKNIQYF

d_gene: TRBD2
abundance: many
j_gene: TRBJ2-1
v_gene: TRBV9
CDR3nt: TGTGCCAGCAGCGTAGCCGAGGGGACTAGCGGGAGGGCGAATGAGCAGTTCTTC
CDR3aa: CASSVAEGTSGRANEQFF

d_gene: TRBD1
abundance: few
j_gene: TRBJ1-1
v_gene: TRBV2
CDR3nt: TGTGCCAGCAGTGACGAGGGGGCCTACACTGAAGCTTTCTTT
CDR3aa: CASSDEGAYTEAFF

d_gene: NA
abundance: NA
j_gene: TRBJ2-3
v_gene: TRBV29-1
CDR3nt: TGCAGCGTTGCTAAAGGAGCTACCACAGATACGCAGTATTTT
CDR3aa: CSVAKGATTDTQYF

d_gene: NA
abundance: few
j_gene: TRBJ1-1
v_gene: TRBV18
CDR3nt: TGTGCCAGCTCACCGCAGGGATTGGACACTGAAGCTTTCTTT
CDR3aa: CASSPQGLDTEAFF

d_gene: NA
abundance: many
j_gene: TRBJ2-2
v_gene: TRBV29-1
CDR3nt: TGCAGCGTTATTAGAGGTACCAACACCGGGGAGCTGTTTTTT
CDR3aa: CSVIRGTNTGELFF

d_gene: NA
abundance: NA
j_gene: TRBJ2-5
v_gene: TRBV15
CDR3nt: TGTGCCACCAGCAGATCAAGACAGTTCCCAGAGACCCAGTACTTC
CDR3aa: CATSRSRQFPETQYF

d_gene: TRBD2
abundance: NA
j_gene: TRBJ2-7
v_gene: TRBV7-9
CDR3nt: TGTGCCAGCAGCCAAGCTTTCGGGACTAGCGCGAGCTCCTACGAGCAGTACTTC
CDR3aa: CASSQAFGTSASSYEQYF

d_gene: NA
abundance: NA
j_gene: TRBJ2-1
v_gene: TRBV4-3
CDR3nt: TGCGCCAGCAGCCAAGGTCGTCCAGGTAATGAGCAGTTCTTC
CDR3aa: CASSQGRPGNEQFF

d_gene: TRBD2
abundance: few
j_gene: TRBJ2-7
v_gene: TRBV7-2
CDR3nt: TGTGCCAGCACCCAATCGACTAGCGGCATCTACGAGCAGTACTTC
CDR3aa: CASTQSTSGIYEQYF

d_gene: NA
abundance: few
j_gene: TRBJ2-6
v_gene: TRBV20-1
CDR3nt: TGCAGTGCTAGAGATTGGGGGTCTGGGGCCAACGTCCTGACTTTC
CDR3aa: CSARDWGSGANVLTF

d_gene: TRBD1
abundance: NA
j_gene: TRBJ2-7
v_gene: TRBV10-3
CDR3nt: TGTGCCATCAGTGAGCAGACAGGGAGCTCCTACGAGCAGTACTTC
CDR3aa: CAISEQTGSSYEQYF

d_gene: NA
abundance: NA
j_gene: TRBJ1-5
v_gene: TRBV28
CDR3nt: TGTGCCAGCAGGATACAAGATCAGCCCCAGCATTTT
CDR3aa: CASRIQDQPQHF

d_gene: NA
abundance: many
j_gene: TRBJ2-2
v_gene: TRBV4-3
CDR3nt: TGCGCCAGCAGCCAAGGGGAAGTATGGCCGAACACCGGGGAGCTGTTTTTT
CDR3aa: CASSQGEVWPNTGELFF

d_gene: NA
abundance: NA
j_gene: TRBJ2-1
v_gene: TRBV14
CDR3nt: TGTGCCAGCAGCCAAGATGGTACCATCTCCTACAATGAGCAGTTCTTC
CDR3aa: CASSQDGTISYNEQFF

d_gene: NA
abundance: few
j_gene: TRBJ2-3
v_gene: TRBV4-3
CDR3nt: TGCGCCAGCAGCCAAGATCAGGGGACTGCCCTAACAGATACGCAGTATTTT
CDR3aa: CASSQDQGTALTDTQYF

d_gene: NA
abundance: few
j_gene: TRBJ2-5
v_gene: TRBV29-1
CDR3nt: TGCAGCGCCGGGGGGAGGGGGCAAGAGACCCAGTACTTC
CDR3aa: CSAGGRGQETQYF

d_gene: NA
abundance: NA
j_gene: TRBJ2-7
v_gene: TRBV5-1
CDR3nt: TGCGCCAGCAGCTTGGGTCCCGGGCTAGAGACCTACGAGCAGTACTTC
CDR3aa: CASSLGPGLETYEQYF

d_gene: NA
abundance: few
j_gene: TRBJ2-5
v_gene: TRBV7-2
CDR3nt: TGTGCCAGCAGCTGGGACATAAAAGAGACCCAGTACTTC
CDR3aa: CASSWDIKETQYF

d_gene: NA
abundance: many
j_gene: TRBJ2-6
v_gene: TRBV29-1
CDR3nt: TGCAGCGTTGTAAACGGGGCCGGGGCCAACGTCCTGACTTTC
CDR3aa: CSVVNGAGANVLTF

d_gene: NA
abundance: few
j_gene: TRBJ1-2
v_gene: TRBV29-1
CDR3nt: TGCAGCGTGGGATCTTTGGGGATTGGGTATGGCTACACCTTC
CDR3aa: CSVGSLGIGYGYTF

d_gene: NA
abundance: few
j_gene: TRBJ2-2
v_gene: TRBV7-9
CDR3nt: TGTGCCAGCAGCTTAGACCAGGGGCCCACCGGGGAGCTGTTTTTT
CDR3aa: CASSLDQGPTGELFF

d_gene: NA
abundance: NA
j_gene: TRBJ2-5
v_gene: TRBV12-3/TRBV12-4
CDR3nt: TGTGCCAGCAGTCGGGGACAAGGAGGAGAGACCCAGTACTTC
CDR3aa: CASSRGQGGETQYF

d_gene: NA
abundance: few
j_gene: TRBJ1-2
v_gene: TRBV4-2
CDR3nt: TGTGCCAGCAGCCAAGGGCGGGGAGGGCAGAGTGGCTACACCTTC
CDR3aa: CASSQGRGGQSGYTF

d_gene: TRBD2
abundance: few
j_gene: TRBJ2-5
v_gene: TRBV10-3
CDR3nt: TGTGCCATCAGTGAGGAAAGCGGGACGTACCAAGAGACCCAGTACTTC
CDR3aa: CAISEESGTYQETQYF

d_gene: TRBD1
abundance: few
j_gene: TRBJ2-7
v_gene: TRBV12-3/TRBV12-4
CDR3nt: TGTGCCAGCAGTTTTGGCAGGGGGCCCTACGAGCAGTACTTC
CDR3aa: CASSFGRGPYEQYF

d_gene: NA
abundance: few
j_gene: TRBJ2-1
v_gene: TRBV28
CDR3nt: TGTGCCAGCAGTCCAAGACTAGGCGGTCTCGATGAGCAGTTCTTC
CDR3aa: CASSPRLGGLDEQFF

d_gene: NA
abundance: NA
j_gene: TRBJ2-3
v_gene: TRBV20-1
CDR3nt: TGCAGTGCTGGGGCCCTGGGAGATACGCAGTATTTT
CDR3aa: CSAGALGDTQYF

d_gene: TRBD1
abundance: NA
j_gene: TRBJ2-2
v_gene: TRBV13
CDR3nt: TGTGCCAGCAGCTTAAAAACAGGGGGCCGAGCCACCGGGGAGCTGTTTTTT
CDR3aa: CASSLKTGGRATGELFF

d_gene: NA
abundance: NA
j_gene: TRBJ1-2
v_gene: TRBV6-2/TRBV6-3
CDR3nt: TGTGCCAGCAGTTACCGGACGTCGTCTAACTATGGCTACACCTTC
CDR3aa: CASSYRTSSNYGYTF

d_gene: TRBD2
abundance: NA
j_gene: TRBJ2-5
v_gene: TRBV7-2
CDR3nt: TGTGCCAGCAGCCACCAGCGGGGGCAAGAGACCCAGTACTTC
CDR3aa: CASSHQRGQETQYF

d_gene: NA
abundance: few
j_gene: TRBJ1-4
v_gene: TRBV27
CDR3nt: TGTGCCAGCAGAGGGAAATCGCGGGGGCGAGGTGAAAAACTGTTTTTT
CDR3aa: CASRGKSRGRGEKLFF

d_gene: NA
abundance: NA
j_gene: TRBJ2-1
v_gene: TRBV14
CDR3nt: TGTGCCAGCAGCCCCGTCCGGACTGCCCCTCGTAATGAGCAGTTCTTC
CDR3aa: CASSPVRTAPRNEQFF

d_gene: NA
abundance: few
j_gene: TRBJ1-1
v_gene: TRBV9
CDR3nt: TGTGCCAGCAGCCCCTATCCGGGCCCCGGAGCCACTGAAGCTTTCTTT
CDR3aa: CASSPYPGPGATEAFF

d_gene: NA
abundance: NA
j_gene: TRBJ2-1
v_gene: TRBV5-1
CDR3nt: TGCGCCAGCATGTACTCCGGGACCAACAATGAGCAGTTCTTC
CDR3aa: CASMYSGTNNEQFF